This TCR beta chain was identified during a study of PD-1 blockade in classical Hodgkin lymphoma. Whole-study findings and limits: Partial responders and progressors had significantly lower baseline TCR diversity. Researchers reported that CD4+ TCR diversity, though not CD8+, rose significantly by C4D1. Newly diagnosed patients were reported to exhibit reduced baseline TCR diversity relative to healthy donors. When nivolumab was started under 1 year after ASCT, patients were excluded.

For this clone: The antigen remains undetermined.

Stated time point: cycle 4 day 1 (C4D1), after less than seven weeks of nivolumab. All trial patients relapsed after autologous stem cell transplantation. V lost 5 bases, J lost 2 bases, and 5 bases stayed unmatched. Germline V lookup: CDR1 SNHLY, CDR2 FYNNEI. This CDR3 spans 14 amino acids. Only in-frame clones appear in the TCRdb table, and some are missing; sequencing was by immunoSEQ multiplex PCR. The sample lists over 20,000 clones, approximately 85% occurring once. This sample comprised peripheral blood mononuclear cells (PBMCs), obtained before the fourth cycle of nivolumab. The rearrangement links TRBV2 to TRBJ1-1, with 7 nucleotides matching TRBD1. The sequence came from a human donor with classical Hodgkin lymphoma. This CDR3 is CASSLQGPNTEAFF. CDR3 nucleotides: TGTGCCAGCAGTCTACAGGGGCCCAACACTGAAGCTTTCTTT.